The 18 T cell receptor beta chains reported below all come from one sample, sequenced in a study of beta chain features in type 1 diabetes. Isolated RNA was reverse transcribed in full, so expressed TCRB transcripts were sequenced. The data were produced by immunoSEQ multiplex PCR, yet TCRdb's version contains in-frame clones alone and is incomplete. The sample lists about 470,000 clones, approximately 30% seen once, with roughly 0.06% in the top ten. Sequenced sample: naive CD4+ T cells from blood. The source of these receptors is a man aged 18 to 29 in good health.

The chain is built from TRBV7-2 and TRBJ2-4, with D unclear. Trimming left V 5 bases short and J 1 base short, with 12 bases between. From germline, CDR1 is SGHTA and CDR2 FQGNSA. The CDR3 is made up of 15 amino acids. The CDR3 here is CASSIDLWAKNIQYF. CDR3 DNA: TGTGCCAGCAGCATAGACCTGTGGGCCAAAAACATTCAGTACTTC.

This chain joins TRBV6-6 and TRBJ2-5, with 8 bases that match TRBD1. The end of the DNA aligns better with TRBJ2-7, so the J call may be wrong. Germline-derived CDR1 and CDR2 are MNHNY and SVGAGI (reference sequence). The CDR3 totals 15 residues. For the CDR3, the DNA is TGTGCCAGCACGTGGGAAAGGACAGGGCTCTACGAGCAGTACTTC. It translates to CASTWERTGLYEQYF.

The chain uses TRBV5-1 and TRBJ2-1, with D unclear. Germline loops: CDR1 SGHRS, CDR2 YFSETQ. V lost 4 bases, J lost 0 bases, and 11 bases lay in between. This CDR3 spans 15 amino acids. DNA of the CDR3: TGCGCCAGCAGCCCTATTGGTGCCTCCTACAATGAGCAGTTCTTC. As protein: CASSPIGASYNEQFF.

V gene TRBV7-9 combines with J gene TRBJ2-7, with D uncertain. There are 13 residues in the CDR3. CDR1 and CDR2 from the germline V gene are SEHNR and FQNEAQ (reference sequence). V lost 3 bases and J 3 bases, leaving 9 bases between the germline ends. DNA for the CDR3: TGTGCCAGCAGCTTTGACAACTACTACGAGCAGTACTTC. It specifies CASSFDNYYEQYF.

As DNA, the CDR3 is TGTGCCAGCAGCCAGCCTAGCGGCGCAGGGGAGACCCAGTACTTC. Its protein is CASSQPSGAGETQYF. The chain couples TRBV4-2 to TRBJ2-5, with 7 bases that match TRBD2. The CDR3 runs 15 residues. Germline V lookup: CDR1 LGHNA, CDR2 YNFKEQ. J gave up 5 bases and V 3 bases, and 9 bases lay outside the gene matches.

J is TRBJ2-7 and V is TRBV29-1, with a possible D match to TRBD2 (5 bases). V shed 3 bases and J shed 3 bases, with 12 bases lying between them. The germline gives CDR1 SQVTM, CDR2 ANQGSEA. The CDR3 length is 13 residues. The CDR3 here is CSVEGDKFYEQYF. DNA for the CDR3: TGCAGCGTTGAGGGAGACAAATTCTACGAGCAGTACTTC.

The chain has TRBV9 and TRBJ2-5; tentative D call: TRBD2 (6 bases). The V gene lost 2 bases and the J gene lost 4 bases, with 9 bases spanning the gap. Germline V gives CDR1 SGDLS, CDR2 YYNGEE. The CDR3 totals 13 residues. The CDR3 sequence: CASSVRGGETQYF. CDR3 nucleotides: TGTGCCAGCAGCGTCCGGGGAGGAGAGACCCAGTACTTC.

The chain employs TRBV15 and TRBJ2-1, with TRBD1 matching over 7 bases. Germline values: CDR1 LNHNV, CDR2 YYDKDF (reference sequence). This CDR3 has 16 residues. V dropped 5 bases and J dropped 0; count of bases not matched to a gene: 7. The CDR3: CATSARDSSSYNEQFF. The CDR3 DNA reads TGTGCCACCAGCGCTCGGGACAGCAGCTCCTACAATGAGCAGTTCTTC.

J is TRBJ2-7 and V is TRBV2, with unresolved D. The germline V gene encodes CDR1 SNHLY and CDR2 FYNNEI. The CDR3 contains 12 residues. The V end was cut by 8 bases, the J end by 1 base, with 9 bases between. This CDR3 reads CASEVGSYEQYF. In DNA, the CDR3 is TGTGCCAGCGAAGTCGGGTCCTACGAGCAGTACTTC.

This rearrangement joins TRBV30 to TRBJ2-4; the D gene is possibly TRBD2 (5 bases). The CDR3 extends over 14 amino acids. V lost 2 bases to trimming and J lost 4 bases, with 12 bases between them. Looked up from germline, CDR1 is GTSNPN and CDR2 is SVGIG (reference sequence). CDR3 coding DNA: TGTGCCTGGAGTCCCCCGAGGGCGAAAAACATTCAGTACTTC. Amino acid sequence: CAWSPPRAKNIQYF.

This sequence joins TRBV15 and TRBJ2-7; 11 bases are shared with TRBD2. Losses at the gene ends were 0 bases for V and 1 base for J; bases not matched to a gene: 5. The germline gives CDR1 LNHNV, CDR2 YYDKDF (reference sequence). This CDR3 has 17 amino acids. For the CDR3, the DNA is TGTGCCACCAGCAGAGATGGAGGGACTAGCGGTTCCTACGAGCAGTACTTC. Protein sequence: CATSRDGGTSGSYEQYF.

This clone was observed a handful of times. The chain uses TRBV7-9 and TRBJ2-5; 13 nucleotides align to TRBD2. The CDR3 is made up of 15 amino acids. V dropped 5 bases and J dropped 5; count of bases not matched to a gene: 5. Germline loops: CDR1 SEHNR, CDR2 FQNEAQ (reference sequence). The CDR3 loop is CASSPLAGGGETQYF. In DNA, the CDR3 is TGTGCCAGCAGCCCACTAGCGGGAGGGGGCGAGACCCAGTACTTC.

This clone occurred a few times. The rearrangement links TRBV7-9 to TRBJ2-5; 12 bases map to TRBD2. The length of the CDR3 is 17 residues. The V segment lost 5 bases and the J segment 4 bases; nucleotides outside the gene matches: 11. Looked up from germline, CDR1 is SEHNR and CDR2 is FQNEAQ (reference sequence). The CDR3 DNA reads TGTGCCAGCAGCAGATCGAAGCTAGCGGGAGGGCCAGAGACCCAGTACTTC. Protein sequence: CASSRSKLAGGPETQYF.

The V and J genes are TRBV7-2 and TRBJ2-1; 8 nucleotides agree with TRBD1. V dropped 5 bases and J dropped 5; count of bases not matched to a gene: 11. This CDR3 region has 16 residues. The germline V gene has CDR1 SGHTA and CDR2 FQGNSA. The DNA of the CDR3 is TGTGCCAGCAGCACGCAGGGGGCGCTTTCCCACAATGAGCAGTTCTTC. Protein sequence: CASSTQGALSHNEQFF. Drawing the rest from reference TRBV7-2 and TRBJ2-1, the complete variable domain is GAGVSQSPSNKVTEKGKDVELRCDPISGHTALYWYRQSLGQGLEFLIYFQGNSAPDKSGLPSDRFSAERTGGSVSTLTIQRTQQEDSAVYLCASSTQGALSHNEQFFGPGTRLTVL.

This clone occurred a few times. The chain carries TRBV29-1 and TRBJ1-2; D is perhaps TRBD1 (5 bases). V was pared by 2 bases and J by 8 bases, with 12 bases between. CDR3 length: 12 amino acids. Germline V CDR1 and CDR2: SQVTM, ANQGSEA. The CDR3 here is CSVEWGPGGYTF. The CDR3 region has the DNA TGCAGCGTTGAATGGGGACCGGGGGGCTACACCTTC.

This clone was seen only a few times. The chain carries TRBV20-1 and TRBJ2-7; no clear D. CDR3 size: 11 residues. V was shortened by 6 bases and J by 2 bases, with 8 bases between the two germline ends. CDR1 is DFQATT, CDR2 SNEGSKA, per germline (reference sequence). CDR3 loop: CSAKTPYEQYF. Written as DNA, the CDR3 is TGCAGTGCGAAGACACCCTACGAGCAGTACTTC.

This clone was counted between two and nine times. V gene TRBV7-9 combines with J gene TRBJ2-5, with TRBD1 matching over 7 bases. V trimming: 5 bases; J trimming: 4 bases; junction bases outside the gene matches: 7. Germline V gives CDR1 SEHNR, CDR2 FQNEAQ (reference sequence). This CDR3 region has 14 residues. The DNA of the CDR3 is TGTGCCAGCAGCCAAAGACAGGGAGCAGAGACCCAGTACTTC. It yields the protein CASSQRQGAETQYF.

Here the CDR3 DNA reads TGTGCCAGTAGTAAGCGGTCGGGAGAGACCCAGTACTTC. It is translated as CASSKRSGETQYF. This chain links TRBV19 with TRBJ2-5; perhaps TRBD2 as D (5 bases). CDR1 is LNHDA, CDR2 SQIVND, per germline (reference sequence). This CDR3 has 13 residues. Trimming removed 4 bases at V and 4 bases at J, with 10 bases between.